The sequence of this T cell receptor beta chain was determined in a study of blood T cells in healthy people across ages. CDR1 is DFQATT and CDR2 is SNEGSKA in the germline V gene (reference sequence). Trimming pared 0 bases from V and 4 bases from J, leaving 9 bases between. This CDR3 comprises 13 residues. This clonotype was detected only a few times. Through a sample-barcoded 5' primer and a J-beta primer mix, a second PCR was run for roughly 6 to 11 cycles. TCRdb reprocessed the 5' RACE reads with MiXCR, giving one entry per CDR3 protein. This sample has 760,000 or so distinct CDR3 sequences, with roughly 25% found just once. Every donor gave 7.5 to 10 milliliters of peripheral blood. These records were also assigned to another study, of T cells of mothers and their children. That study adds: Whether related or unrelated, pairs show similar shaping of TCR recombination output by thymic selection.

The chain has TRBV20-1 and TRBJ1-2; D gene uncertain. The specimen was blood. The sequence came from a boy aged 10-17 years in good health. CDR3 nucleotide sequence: TGCAGTGCTAGAGAGGGTGGACTCTATGGCTACACCTTC. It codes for CSAREGGLYGYTF.